These 28 T cell receptor beta chains share one sample of origin, sequenced in a study of cytomegalovirus exposure and HLA in healthy donors. Primers: 60 Vbeta forward and 13 Jbeta reverse. Sequenced by immunoSEQ multiplex PCR; TCRdb stores in-frame clones only, minus some. Its listing shows 130,000 or so clones. The sample taken for sequencing was PBMCs. These receptors were obtained from a woman between 35 and 50 years old in good health and CMV-seronegative.

This chain joins TRBV6-1 and TRBJ2-7, with TRBD1 matching over 8 bases. CDR3 size: 13 residues. V lost 3 bases to trimming and J lost 3 bases; unmatched junction nucleotides: 1. Germline V CDR1 and CDR2: MNHNS, SASEGT. The CDR3 here is CASSDDRGYEQYF. Written as DNA, the CDR3 is TGTGCCAGCAGTGACGACAGGGGCTACGAGCAGTACTTC.

The rearrangement joins TRBV18 to TRBJ2-1; D call uncertain. V dropped 0 bases and J dropped 6 bases, with 9 bases sitting between them. CDR3 size: 14 residues. Germline V gives CDR1 KGHSH, CDR2 LQKENI. CDR3 sequence: CASSPPSLVNEQFF. DNA of the CDR3: TGTGCCAGCTCACCACCGTCTCTTGTCAATGAGCAGTTCTTC.

This chain uses TRBV27 with TRBJ2-7, with D uncertain. The ends were cut back, 0 bases at V and 2 bases at J, with 11 bases in the middle. Germline V gene lookup returns CDR1 MNHEY and CDR2 SMNVEV (reference sequence). This CDR3 comprises 15 residues. CDR3 protein: CASSLSLGQAYEQYF. The CDR3 bases are TGTGCCAGCAGTTTATCGCTCGGTCAGGCCTACGAGCAGTACTTC.

The chain is built from TRBV4-2 and TRBJ1-1; TRBD1 aligns across 7 bases. The CDR3 has 14 amino acids. With 0 bases clipped from V and 7 bases from J, the junction kept 5 bases outside the gene matches. Germline lookup yields CDR1 LGHNA and CDR2 YNFKEQ. The CDR3 bases are TGTGCCAGCAGCCAAGACAGGGGGTTAAATGAAGCTTTCTTT. Protein product: CASSQDRGLNEAFF.

The chain links TRBV7-3 to TRBJ2-7; 8 bases match TRBD2. After removal of 1 base from V and 5 bases from J, the junction contained 7 bases not matched to a gene. The CDR3 has 15 residues. CDR1 and CDR2 from the germline V gene are SGHTA and FQGTGA. The CDR3 DNA sequence: TGTGCCAGCAGCTTAATGCCGGCGGGGGGCCACGAGCAGTACTTC. Amino acid sequence: CASSLMPAGGHEQYF.

This chain connects TRBV21-1 to TRBJ1-6. TRBV21-1 is a pseudogene locus. The CDR3 spans 13 residues. The chain's CDR3 is CASSRGGGEPLHF. CDR3 sequence (DNA): TGTGCCAGCAGCAGGGGGGGAGGAGAACCCCTCCACTTT.

The CDR3 coding sequence is TGTGCCACCAGCAGACCCGGGACTAGCGCCCCAGATACGCAGTATTTT. Its translation: CATSRPGTSAPDTQYF. The chain is built from TRBV15 and TRBJ2-3; 10 bases fit TRBD2. CDR3 size: 16 residues. J was trimmed by 4 bases and V by 2 bases; bases with no gene match: 6. Germline V gives CDR1 LNHNV, CDR2 YYDKDF (reference sequence). Combining the CDR3 with reference TRBV15 and TRBJ2-3 gives the whole variable domain DAMVIQNPRYQVTQFGKPVTLSCSQTLNHNVMYWYQQKSSQAPKLLFHYYDKDFNNEADTPDNFQSRRPNTSFCFLDIRSPGLGDTAMYLCATSRPGTSAPDTQYFGPGTRLTVL.

The gene calls are TRBV7-9 and TRBJ2-5; TRBD2 matches 7 bases. Germline V CDR1 and CDR2: SEHNR, FQNEAQ (reference sequence). Germline trimming cut 5 bases from V and 3 bases from J; bases unmatched to any gene: 3. The CDR3 consists of 13 residues. The CDR3 region has the DNA TGTGCCAGCAGCCTCCTAGCGGAAGAGACCCAGTACTTC. It translates to CASSLLAEETQYF.

The V and J genes are TRBV13 and TRBJ2-5; TRBD2 matches 9 bases. The CDR3 contains 15 residues. Germline trimming cut 5 bases from V and 2 bases from J; bases unmatched to any gene: 6. Germline CDR1 PRHDT, CDR2 FYEKMQ (reference sequence). CDR3: CASSQRAGGQETQYF. The CDR3 DNA follows: TGTGCCAGCAGCCAGAGGGCGGGGGGGCAAGAGACCCAGTACTTC.

The chain is built from TRBV11-1 and TRBJ2-1; TRBD2 matches at 9 bases. This CDR3 is built from 15 residues. V gave up 2 bases and J gave up 9 bases; unmatched junction bases: 8. CDR1 is SGHAT and CDR2 is FQDESV in the germline V gene (reference sequence). The CDR3 loop is CASSLSSGGHSEQFF. For the CDR3, the DNA is TGTGCCAGCAGCTTATCCAGCGGGGGGCATAGTGAGCAGTTCTTC. Full variable domain (missing parts from reference TRBV11-1 and TRBJ2-1): EAEVAQSPRYKITEKSQAVAFWCDPISGHATLYWYRQILGQGPELLVQFQDESVVDDSQLPKDRFSAERLKGVDSTLKIQPAELGDSAMYLCASSLSSGGHSEQFFGPGTRLTVL.

V is TRBV18 and J is TRBJ2-7, with unresolved D. V was pared by 0 bases and J by 3 bases, with 6 bases between. This CDR3 has 13 residues. Germline assignment: CDR1 KGHSH and CDR2 LQKENI. This chain's CDR3 is CASSPPLGYEQYV. Here the CDR3 DNA reads TGTGCCAGCTCACCACCCCTAGGCTACGAGCAGTACGTC.

As DNA, the CDR3 is TGTGCCAGCACCAAAACATCAGGAGGCCCCTACGAGCAGTACGTC. This gives the protein CASTKTSGGPYEQYV. The V gene is TRBV6-1, the J gene TRBJ2-7, with D maybe TRBD2 (5 bases). The V and J ends lost 7 bases and 2 bases respectively, with 18 bases between them. The CDR3 sequence is 15 residues long. CDR1 is MNHNS, CDR2 SASEGT, per germline.

The chain recombines TRBV2 with TRBJ1-5; D unclear. This CDR3 has 13 amino acids. V shed 6 bases and J shed 9 bases, with 15 bases lying between them. Germline assignment: CDR1 SNHLY and CDR2 FYNNEI. The CDR3 DNA reads TGTGCCAGCAGAATCGCTCAGGATGGGCCCCAGCATTTT. It translates to CASRIAQDGPQHF.

This chain links TRBV9 with TRBJ2-2; D not certain. The CDR3 covers 16 residues. The V and J ends lost 0 bases and 5 bases respectively, with 14 bases between them. Germline CDR1 SGDLS, CDR2 YYNGEE. DNA for the CDR3: TGTGCCAGCAGCGTAGGGAGTTCAGCCTCGACCGGGGAGCTGTTTTTT. Amino acid sequence: CASSVGSSASTGELFF.

The chain uses TRBV5-1 and TRBJ1-4, with D possibly matching TRBD1 (5 bases). The germline V gene encodes CDR1 SGHRS and CDR2 YFSETQ. This CDR3 spans 15 amino acids. V gave up 1 base and J gave up 0 bases, with 7 bases separating them. In nucleotides, the CDR3 is TGCGCCAGCAGCTTGCAGGGCTCAACTAATGAAAAACTGTTTTTT. Its translation: CASSLQGSTNEKLFF.

The rearrangement uses TRBV18 and TRBJ1-2; D is ambiguous. The CDR3 sequence is 13 residues long. The V gene's germline CDR1 is KGHSH and CDR2 LQKENI. The germline V and J ends were trimmed by 3 bases and 8 bases, with 13 bases remaining between them. The CDR3 region is CASSPRVLEGYTF. DNA for the CDR3: TGTGCCAGCTCACCTCGGGTCCTGGAGGGCTACACCTTC.

This chain links TRBV6-6 with TRBJ2-5, with 8 bases matching TRBD2. Germline V gene data show CDR1 as MNHNY and CDR2 as SVGAGI (reference sequence). The CDR3 contains 14 residues. V lost 5 bases to trimming and J lost 5 bases; unmatched junction nucleotides: 7. The CDR3 DNA reads as TGTGCCAGCAGTCCCGGCGGGGGGTCGGAGACCCAGTACTTC. Residues: CASSPGGGSETQYF.

A note on this clone: Other DNA sequences in the same sample also yield this CDR3. This chain connects TRBV7-9 to TRBJ1-5; no reliable D call. The V end was cut by 8 bases, the J end by 4 bases, with 12 bases between. From germline, CDR1 is SEHNR and CDR2 FQNEAQ (reference sequence). CDR3 length: 13 amino acids. CDR3 sequence reads: CASSRSENQPQHF. DNA of the CDR3: TGTGCCAGCTCCCGGAGTGAGAATCAGCCCCAGCATTTT.

V is TRBV29-1 and J is TRBJ1-1, with D unresolved. The CDR3 sequence is 15 residues long. Trimming took off 7 bases at V and 0 bases at J, with 18 bases between the two ends. Per germline, CDR1 SQVTM and CDR2 ANQGSEA. The CDR3 sequence: CSAIKDGDMNTEAFF. The DNA for the CDR3 is TGCAGCGCCATTAAAGACGGAGATATGAACACTGAAGCTTTCTTT.

The V call is TRBV10-3, the J call TRBJ1-6, with 9 bases identical to TRBD1. The CDR3 spans 14 residues. V gave up 7 bases and J gave up 9 bases; unmatched junction bases: 7. Germline CDR1 ENHRY, CDR2 SYGVKD. CDR3 sequence (DNA): TGTGCCATCAAAGAAGGACAGGGGTTTTCACCCCTCCACTTT. Translating it yields CAIKEGQGFSPLHF.

The V and J genes are TRBV29-1 and TRBJ2-7, with 9 bases aligning to TRBD1. The germline gives CDR1 SQVTM, CDR2 ANQGSEA. This CDR3 comprises 14 residues. V lost 6 bases and J lost 3; bases outside the gene matches: 9. CDR3 in DNA: TGCAGCGTGTTGCCCGGGACAGGGAACTACGAGCAGTACTTC. Its protein is CSVLPGTGNYEQYF.

The chain employs TRBV7-2 and TRBJ2-2, with 9 bases lining up with TRBD2. Unmatched junction bases numbered 4, after V lost 5 bases and J lost 6 bases. Germline V CDR1 and CDR2: SGHTA, FQGNSA. This CDR3 contains 14 residues. The chain's CDR3 is CASSLGLAPGELFF. As DNA, the CDR3 is TGTGCCAGCAGCCTGGGACTAGCACCCGGGGAGCTGTTTTTT.

The CDR3 coding sequence is TGTGCCATCAGCCCCCAATATGGCTACACCTTC. Translating it yields CAISPQYGYTF. The V gene is TRBV10-3, the J gene TRBJ1-2, with D uncertain. V shed 6 bases and J shed 5 bases, with 7 bases lying between them. The CDR3 runs 11 residues. The germline gives CDR1 ENHRY, CDR2 SYGVKD.

The rearrangement uses TRBV5-1 and TRBJ2-7; possible D gene TRBD2, 6 bases. Trimming left V 0 bases short and J 2 bases short, with 12 bases between. This CDR3 spans 15 amino acids. Germline V CDR1 and CDR2: SGHRS, YFSETQ. The CDR3 sequence: CASSLGFGGTYEQYF. The CDR3, as DNA: TGCGCCAGCAGCTTGGGTTTTGGGGGGACCTACGAGCAGTACTTC.

The chain uses TRBV6-6 and TRBJ1-3; TRBD1 matches 8 bases. The V and J ends lost 3 bases and 4 bases, in that order; junction bases with no gene match: 5. The CDR3 has 15 amino acids. Per the germline V gene, CDR1 is MNHNY and CDR2 is SVGAGI (reference sequence). The CDR3 nucleotides are TGTGCCAGCAGTTATAGGACAGGGAAAGGAAACACCATATATTTT. It translates to CASSYRTGKGNTIYF.

The J gene is TRBJ2-7, the V gene TRBV7-8; 7 nucleotides line up with TRBD1. Looked up from germline, CDR1 is SGHVS and CDR2 is FQNEAQ. After removal of 3 bases from V and 3 bases from J, the junction contained 8 bases not matched to a gene. CDR3 length: 15 residues. The chain's CDR3 is CASSFTKQGYYEQYF. DNA for the CDR3: TGTGCCAGCAGCTTCACAAAACAGGGGTACTACGAGCAGTACTTC.

This chain uses TRBV4-3 with TRBJ1-1; 7 bases are shared with TRBD1. The CDR3 has 14 amino acids. The V and J ends lost 4 bases and 4 bases, in that order; junction bases with no gene match: 6. CDR1 and CDR2 (germline): LGHNA, YSLEER. The CDR3 spells CASSRQGGSTEAFF. The CDR3 coding sequence is TGCGCCAGCAGCCGTCAGGGGGGTTCCACTGAAGCTTTCTTT.

Written as DNA, the CDR3 is TGTGCCAGCAGTGACTCATTCTCCGGTGAGCAGTTCTTC. The encoded protein is CASSDSFSGEQFF. The chain combines TRBV6-4 with TRBJ2-1, with D unresolved. Germline CDR1 and CDR2: MRHNA and SNTAGT. V was cut by 0 bases and J by 9 bases, with 9 bases left in between. This CDR3 contains 13 residues.